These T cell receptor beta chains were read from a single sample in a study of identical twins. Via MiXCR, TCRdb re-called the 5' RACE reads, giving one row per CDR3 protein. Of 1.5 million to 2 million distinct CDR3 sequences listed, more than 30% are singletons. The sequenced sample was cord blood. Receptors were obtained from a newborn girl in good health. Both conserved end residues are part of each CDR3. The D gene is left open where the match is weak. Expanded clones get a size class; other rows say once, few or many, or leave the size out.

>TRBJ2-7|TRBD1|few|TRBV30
TGTGCCTGTTCTACGACAGGGGTTATCTACGAGCAGTACTTC
CACSTTGVIYEQYF
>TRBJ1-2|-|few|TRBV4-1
TGCGCCAGCAGCCAAGGGATGTTCTACTATGGCTACACCTTC
CASSQGMFYYGYTF
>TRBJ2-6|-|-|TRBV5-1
TGCGCCAGCAGGAATGGGTCTAGTGGGGCCAACGTCCTGACTTTC
CASRNGSSGANVLTF
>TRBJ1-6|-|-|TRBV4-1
TGCGCCAGCAGCCAAGGTCGACAGGCCCTTGGGTCCCTCCACTTT
CASSQGRQALGSLHF
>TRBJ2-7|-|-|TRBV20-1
TGCAGTCAAAAACCGGGACACTCTTCCTACGAGCAGTACTTC
CSQKPGHSSYEQYF
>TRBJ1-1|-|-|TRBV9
TGTGCCAGCAGCCCAAAGACTGAAGCTTTCTTT
CASSPKTEAFF
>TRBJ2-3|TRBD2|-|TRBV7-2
TGTGCCAGCAGCTTAGCGTGGCGGGGGTGGAGGGAGTCGGATACGCAGTATTTT
CASSLAWRGWRESDTQYF
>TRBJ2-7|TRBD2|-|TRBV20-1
TGCAGTGCTAGAGCGCCCCGACTAGCAGCGGCCTACGAGCAGTACTTC
CSARAPRLAAAYEQYF
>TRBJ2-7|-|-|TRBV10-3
TGTGCCATCAGTGAGACCCATCCCAACTACGAGCAGTACTTC
CAISETHPNYEQYF
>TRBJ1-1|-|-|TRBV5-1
TGCGCCAGCAGCTGGCGAGGGGGGGCCAGGAACACTGAAGCTTTCTTT
CASSWRGGARNTEAFF
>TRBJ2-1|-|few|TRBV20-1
TGCAGTGCCACCTACGCAGCTTACAATGAGCAGTTCTTC
CSATYAAYNEQFF
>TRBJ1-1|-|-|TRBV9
TGTGCCAGCAGCGTAGCTCTGGGCACTGAAGCTTTCTTT
CASSVALGTEAFF
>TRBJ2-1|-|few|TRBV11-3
TGTGCCAGCAGCTTCGGGGGGCCAATTTACAATGAGCAGTTCTTC
CASSFGGPIYNEQFF
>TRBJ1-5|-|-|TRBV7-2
TGTGCCAGCAGCACGGACAGTAGGGATCAGCCCCAGCATTTT
CASSTDSRDQPQHF
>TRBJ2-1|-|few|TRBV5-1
TGCGCCAGCAGCCAGGCGGTGGCCGCGAAGCAGTTCTTC
CASSQAVAAKQFF
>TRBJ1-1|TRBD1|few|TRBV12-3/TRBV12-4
TGTGCCAGCAGTCTATCCGGGACAGGGGGTGTTGAAGCTTTCTTT
CASSLSGTGGVEAFF
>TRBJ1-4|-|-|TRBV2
TGTGCCAGCAGAGCGAACCGGACCTTTGCAACTGATGAAAAACTGTTTTTT
CASRANRTFATDEKLFF
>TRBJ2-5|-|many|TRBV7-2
TGTGCCAGCAGCTTGGGGCCAGAGACCCAGTACTTC
CASSLGPETQYF
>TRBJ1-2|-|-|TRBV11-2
TGTGCCAGCAGCTTAAGACTCGGGGGGGGTAACTATGGCTACACCTTC
CASSLRLGGGNYGYTF
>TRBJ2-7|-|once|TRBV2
TGTGCCAGCAGTGAAGCCCGGGGAGGTGGCTACGAGCAGTACTTC
CASSEARGGGYEQYF
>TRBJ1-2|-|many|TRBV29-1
TGCAGCGTTGCAGGGAACTATGGCTACACCTTC
CSVAGNYGYTF
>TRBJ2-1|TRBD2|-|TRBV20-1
TGCAGTGCTAGAGGACTAGCCCACAAATCGAATGAGCAGTTCTTC
CSARGLAHKSNEQFF
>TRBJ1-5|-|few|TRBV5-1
TGCGCCAGCAGCCCGTCGGCCGGGTGGTGGGATAGCAATCAGCCCCAGCATTTT
CASSPSAGWWDSNQPQHF
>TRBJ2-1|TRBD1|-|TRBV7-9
TGTGCCAGCAGCCAAACCGGGACAGGGTTCAATGAGCAGTTCTTC
CASSQTGTGFNEQFF
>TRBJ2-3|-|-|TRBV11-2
TGTGCCAGCAGCTTAAGTCTAGCAGGGAGCACACATACGCAGTATTTT
CASSLSLAGSTHTQYF
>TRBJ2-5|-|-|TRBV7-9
TGTGCCAGCAGCTTAGCCGGGGCTAGGGTTGAGACCCAGTACTTC
CASSLAGARVETQYF
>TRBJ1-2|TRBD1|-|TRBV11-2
TGTGCCAGCAGCTTAGATCTTGGGACAGGACCCTGTGGCTACACCTTC
CASSLDLGTGPCGYTF
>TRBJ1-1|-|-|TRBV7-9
TGTGCCAGCAGCTTAAGTTCGGGCCACCCGAAGAACACTGAAGCTTTCTTT
CASSLSSGHPKNTEAFF
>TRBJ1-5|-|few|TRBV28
TGTGCCAGCACCCTCGAGGGGTTTGGTAGCAATCAGCCCCAGCATTTT
CASTLEGFGSNQPQHF
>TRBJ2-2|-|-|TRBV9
TGTGCCAGCAGCGTAGCTCACACGAACACCGGGGAGCTGTTTTTT
CASSVAHTNTGELFF
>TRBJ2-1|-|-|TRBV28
TGTGCCAGCAGTTTTGGATGGCTTTACTCCTACAATGAGCAGTTCTTC
CASSFGWLYSYNEQFF
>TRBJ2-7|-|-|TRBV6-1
TGTGCCAGTCGCGGGCGGGGCAGCTCCTACGAGCAGTACTTC
CASRGRGSSYEQYF
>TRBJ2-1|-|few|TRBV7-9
TGTGCCACTTCGAGTGGCGGTGAGCAGTTCTTC
CATSSGGEQFF
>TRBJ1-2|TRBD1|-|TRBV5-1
TGCGCCAGCGGCTCGACGGACAGGATATATGGCTACACCTTC
CASGSTDRIYGYTF
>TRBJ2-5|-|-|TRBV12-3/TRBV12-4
TGTGCCAGCAGAAAGGACCAAGCCCAGACCCAGTACTTC
CASRKDQAQTQYF